Presented here are 9 T cell receptor beta chains from one specimen sequenced in a study of human T cells and chemical hapten exposure. Documented time point: patch test 1, 2 weeks after DPC sensitization. Treatment given: therapeutic diphenylcyclopropenone sensitization with weekly scalp DPC. Using its own MiXCR run on the RACE reads, TCRdb lists one record per CDR3 protein. Among tens of thousands of distinct CDR3 sequences, around 10% were seen once, and the ten largest hold approximately 1.5%. The sample here was whole blood, taken in connection with sensitization to the hapten diphenylcyclopropenone (DPC). The origin of the receptors is a woman in her fifties or sixties with alopecia areata. Some clones in this sample may be carry-over from other donors' samples.

This clonotype was counted between two and nine times. V gene TRBV7-8 combines with J gene TRBJ2-3, with 10 bases that match TRBD2. Germline-derived CDR1 and CDR2 are SGHVS and FQNEAQ. V was clipped by 2 bases and J by 6 bases; unmatched bases: 8. The CDR3 extends over 16 amino acids. CDR3 amino acids: CASSLRLAGVSDTQYF. CDR3 nucleotide sequence: TGTGCCAGCAGCTTAAGGCTAGCGGGAGTCAGTGATACGCAGTATTTT.

The chain is built from TRBV12-3 or TRBV12-4 and TRBJ2-3; D is uncertain. V lost 1 base, J lost 6 bases, and 8 bases lay in between. The CDR3 runs to 13 residues. Here the CDR3 reads CASSLGHRDTQYF. In DNA form, the CDR3 reads TGTGCCAGCAGTTTAGGGCACCGCGATACGCAGTATTTT.

This clonotype was observed at least ten times. This chain connects TRBV27 to TRBJ1-2, with D possibly TRBD1 on 5 matching bases. Germline lookup yields CDR1 MNHEY and CDR2 SMNVEV (reference sequence). V lost 3 bases, J lost 4 bases, and 18 bases lay in between. The CDR3 is 16 amino acids. The CDR3 DNA sequence: TGTGCCAGCAGTTTGAAAGGGGCCGATCCTTTCTATGGCTACACCTTC. It is translated as CASSLKGADPFYGYTF.

This clonotype was seen a few times. CDR3 residues: CASSPGSGRVAFNEQFF. In nucleotides, the CDR3 is TGTGCCAGCAGCCCCGGGAGCGGGAGGGTAGCTTTTAATGAGCAGTTCTTC. The chain joins TRBV7-2 to TRBJ2-1; 10 bases fit TRBD2. CDR1 and CDR2 (germline): SGHTA, FQGNSA. This CDR3 comprises 17 residues. With V trimmed by 5 bases and J by 7 bases, 14 bases remained unmatched.

This clonotype has only a few counts. The chain is built from TRBV28 and TRBJ2-3; the match to TRBD2 covers 8 bases. V lost 7 bases and J lost 4; bases outside the gene matches: 10. CDR1 and CDR2 (germline): MDHEN, SYDVKM. The CDR3 is made up of 15 amino acids. The CDR3 sequence: CASIPGLGTADTQYF. The DNA for the CDR3 is TGTGCCAGCATTCCGGGACTAGGGACGGCAGATACGCAGTATTTT. The full variable domain, its missing parts supplied by reference TRBV28 and TRBJ2-3, is DVKVTQSSRYLVKRTGEKVFLECVQDMDHENMFWYRQDPGLGLRLIYFSYDVKMKEKGDIPEGYSVSREKKERFSLILESASTNQTSMYLCASIPGLGTADTQYFGPGTRLTVL.

The V call is TRBV18, the J call TRBJ2-2; TRBD2 matches 7 bases. The CDR3 contains 15 residues. The ends lost 0 bases at V and 3 bases at J; junction bases unmatched: 1. Germline CDR1 and CDR2: KGHSH and LQKENI. CDR3 protein: CASSPPSGDTGELFF. The CDR3 region has the DNA TGTGCCAGCTCACCACCCAGCGGGGACACCGGGGAGCTGTTTTTT.

A few counts support this clonotype. This sequence joins TRBV14 and TRBJ2-3, with a weak D call TRBD2 (5 bases). V lost 4 bases to trimming and J lost 3 bases, with 14 bases between them. Germline lookup yields CDR1 SGHDN and CDR2 FVKESK. The CDR3 contains 15 residues. CDR3 DNA: TGTGCCAGCAGCCTGCGGGTATCAAGGACAGATACGCAGTATTTT. Translating gives CASSLRVSRTDTQYF. The complete variable domain, with remaining parts taken from reference TRBV14 and TRBJ2-3, reads EAGVTQFPSHSVIEKGQTVTLRCDPISGHDNLYWYRRVMGKEIKFLLHFVKESKQDESGMPNNRFLAERTGGTYSTLKVQPAELEDSGVYFCASSLRVSRTDTQYFGPGTRLTVL.

Many counts were recorded for this clonotype. J is TRBJ1-1 and V is TRBV20-1; no definite D call. Per germline, CDR1 DFQATT and CDR2 SNEGSKA (reference sequence). This CDR3 is 13 amino acids long. Trimming shortened V by 1 base and J by 1 base, and 7 bases separated the two germline ends. The CDR3 nucleotides read TGCAGTGCTAGAGTACCCCGGAACACTGAAGCTTTCTTT. Amino acids: CSARVPRNTEAFF.

In this sample, this clonotype turned up a few times. V is TRBV20-1 and J is TRBJ1-1, with 7 positions matching TRBD1. Germline V gives CDR1 DFQATT, CDR2 SNEGSKA (reference sequence). The CDR3 has 16 residues. Trimming at V came to 2 bases and at J to 0 bases, leaving 9 bases not matched to a gene. The CDR3 region is CSARKQGFTMNTEAFF. The DNA for the CDR3 is TGCAGTGCTAGAAAACAGGGGTTTACAATGAACACTGAAGCTTTCTTT.